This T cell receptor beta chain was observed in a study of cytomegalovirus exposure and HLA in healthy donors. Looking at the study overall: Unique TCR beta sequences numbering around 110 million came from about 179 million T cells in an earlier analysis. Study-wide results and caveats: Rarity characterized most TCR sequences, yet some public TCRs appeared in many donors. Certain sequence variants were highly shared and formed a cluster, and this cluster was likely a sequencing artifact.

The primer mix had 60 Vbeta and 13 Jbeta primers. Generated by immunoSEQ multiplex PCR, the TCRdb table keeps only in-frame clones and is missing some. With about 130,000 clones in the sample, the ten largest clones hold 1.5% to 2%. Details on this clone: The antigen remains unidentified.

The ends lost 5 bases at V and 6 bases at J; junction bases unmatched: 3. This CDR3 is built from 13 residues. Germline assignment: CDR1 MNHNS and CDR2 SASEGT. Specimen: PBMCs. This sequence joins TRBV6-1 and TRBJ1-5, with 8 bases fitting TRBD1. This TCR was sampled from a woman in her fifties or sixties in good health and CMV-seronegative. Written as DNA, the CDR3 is TGTGCCAGCAGTCTCCAGGGGGCTCAGCCCCAGCATTTT. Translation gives CASSLQGAQPQHF.